The rows below give T cell receptor beta chains drawn from one sample of a study of blood T cell repertoires in COVID-19. TCRdb's table, derived via immunoSEQ multiplex PCR, lists solely in-frame clones and lacks some. The repertoire has tens of thousands of clones, around 87% of them found once; the top ten carry 7.4%. Material: peripheral blood. Source of these receptors: a human donor with active COVID-19. The donor label of this sample is uncertain. CDR3s include the opening cysteine and the closing phenylalanine or tryptophan. A D gene is named only where the DNA matches it firmly. Clone size is not always given. Where it is, it says once, few, many or a class for expanded clones.

>TRBJ2-7|.|TRBD1|TRBV7-9
CASSSLGGKTLF
TGTGCCAGCAGTTCCTTAGGGGGCAAGACACTCTTC
>TRBJ2-2|.|.|TRBV29-1
CSVDAGNTGELFF
TGCAGCGTAGACGCAGGGAACACCGGGGAGCTGTTTTTT
>TRBJ2-5|.|.|TRBV5-1
CASSLGRSQETQYF
TGCGCCAGCAGCTTGGGTCGGTCACAAGAGACCCAGTACTTC
>TRBJ1-1|.|TRBD1|TRBV6-5
CASRPGQMNTEAFF
TGTGCCAGCAGGCCGGGACAGATGAACACTGAAGCTTTCTTT
>TRBJ2-2|.|.|TRBV5-1
CASSLNPTGNTGELFF
TGCGCCAGCAGCTTGAACCCGACAGGGAACACCGGGGAGCTGTTTTTT
>TRBJ2-1|.|.|TRBV2
CASNLRGRNGDEQFF
TGTGCCAGCAATCTGCGGGGCCGCAATGGGGATGAGCAGTTCTTC
>TRBJ2-3|.|.|TRBV6-2/TRBV6-3
CASSPLQGITDTQYF
TGTGCCAGCAGCCCGTTACAGGGTATCACGGATACGCAGTATTTT
>TRBJ2-3|.|TRBD2|TRBV5-1
CASSLPAGTTDTQYF
TGCGCCAGCAGCTTGCCAGCGGGGACCACAGATACGCAGTATTTT
>TRBJ2-1|.|TRBD2|TRBV7-9
CASSLTSGRAYNEQFF
TGTGCCAGCAGCTTAACTAGCGGGAGGGCCTACAATGAGCAGTTCTTC
>TRBJ1-1|.|TRBD1|TRBV6-1
CASSAPTGGGSDTEAFF
TGTGCCAGCAGTGCGCCGACAGGGGGGGGATCGGACACTGAAGCTTTCTTT
>TRBJ1-2|.|TRBD1|TRBV5-6
CASSWGQATRGKTF
TGTGCCAGCAGCTGGGGACAGGCGACGCGGGGGAAAACCTTC
>TRBJ1-3|.|.|TRBV25-1
CASRSGSGNTIYF
TGTGCCAGCAGATCGGGATCTGGAAACACCATATATTTT
>TRBJ1-3|.|.|TRBV11-2
CASSLQDAGVRNTIYF
TGTGCCAGCAGCCTCCAAGACGCTGGAGTTAGAAACACCATATATTTT
>TRBJ2-7|.|.|TRBV4-3
CASSQDWDTLGYEQYF
TGCGCCAGCAGCCAAGATTGGGACACCCTCGGGTACGAGCAGTACTTC
>TRBJ2-3|.|.|TRBV6-2/TRBV6-3
CASSRSLTATDTQYF
TGTGCCAGCAGCCGGTCCTTGACAGCCACAGATACGCAGTATTTT
>TRBJ1-1|few|.|TRBV28
CASSFSRRAFF
TGTGCCAGCAGTTTCTCACGGAGAGCTTTCTTT
>TRBJ2-7|.|TRBD1|TRBV5-1
CASSFRQGRNEQYF
TGCGCCAGCAGCTTTCGACAGGGTAGGAACGAGCAGTACTTC
>TRBJ2-7|.|TRBD1|TRBV3-1/TRBV3-2
CASSHDRGEQYF
TGTGCCAGCAGCCACGACAGGGGCGAGCAGTACTTC
>TRBJ2-3|.|.|TRBV28
CASRGPTDTQYF
TGTGCCAGCAGGGGCCCCACAGATACGCAGTATTTT
>TRBJ2-6|.|.|TRBV24-1
CATSDLIGASGANVLTF
TGTGCCACCAGTGACTTAATAGGGGCATCTGGGGCCAACGTCCTGACTTTC
>TRBJ2-1|once|.|TRBV14
CASSQDSSVTSEQFF
TGTGCCAGCAGCCAAGATAGTAGTGTAACTAGTGAGCAGTTCTTC
>TRBJ2-5|.|TRBD1|TRBV7-2
CASSLRDRVFGETQYF
TGTGCCAGCAGCTTAAGGGACAGGGTATTTGGGGAGACCCAGTACTTC
>TRBJ2-3|.|TRBD1|TRBV2
CASSRTGGLGGAQYF
TGTGCCAGCAGTAGGACAGGGGGACTTGGGGGAGCGCAGTATTTT
>TRBJ2-1|.|.|TRBV2
CASSELEGEEQFF
TGTGCCAGCAGTGAATTAGAGGGGGAAGAGCAGTTCTTC
>TRBJ1-4|once|.|TRBV2
CASTESSESEKLFF
TGTGCCAGCACTGAATCTAGCGAGAGTGAAAAACTGTTTTTT
>TRBJ1-2|.|.|TRBV12-3/TRBV12-4
CASSPTGPDGYTF
TGTGCCAGCAGTCCTACAGGGCCGGATGGCTACACCTTC
>TRBJ1-6|few|TRBD1|TRBV2
CASNRAGGLYNSPLHF
TGTGCCAGCAATCGGGCAGGGGGCCTCTATAATTCACCCCTCCACTTT
>TRBJ1-1|.|TRBD1|TRBV11-3
CASSGTGKYTEAFF
TGTGCCAGCAGCGGGACAGGCAAGTACACTGAAGCTTTCTTT
>TRBJ2-7|.|TRBD1|TRBV5-1
CASSAYRGFSYEQYF
TGCGCCAGCAGCGCCTACAGGGGGTTCTCCTACGAGCAGTACTTC
>TRBJ2-3|.|.|TRBV5-4
CASIPGGGSADTQYF
TGTGCCAGCATTCCAGGGGGCGGGAGTGCAGATACGCAGTATTTT
>TRBJ2-7|few|.|TRBV6-6
CASRTGQSYEQYF
TGTGCCAGCAGGACCGGACAGTCCTACGAGCAGTACTTC
>TRBJ1-5|.|.|TRBV3-1/TRBV3-2
CASSQSRGGQPQHF
TGTGCCAGCAGCCAATCGAGGGGAGGGCAGCCCCAGCATTTT
>TRBJ1-2|.|.|TRBV28
CASSLEGNYGYTF
TGTGCCAGCAGTTTAGAGGGAAACTATGGCTACACCTTC
>TRBJ1-2|.|TRBD1|TRBV18
CASSHDRQGADGYTF
TGTGCCAGCTCACATGATCGACAGGGGGCGGATGGCTACACCTTC
>TRBJ2-7|.|TRBD2|TRBV6-2/TRBV6-3
CASSYILAGEQYF
TGTGCCAGCAGTTATATACTAGCGGGCGAGCAGTACTTC
>TRBJ2-7|once|TRBD1|TRBV29-1
CSVRDRGYEQYF
TGCAGCGTGAGGGACAGGGGCTACGAGCAGTACTTC
>TRBJ2-1|.|.|TRBV5-1
CASSLGTVMNEQFF
TGCGCCAGCAGCTTGGGGACAGTCATGAATGAGCAGTTCTTC
>TRBJ1-1|.|.|TRBV5-1
CASKGGNTEAFF
TGCGCCAGCAAGGGAGGGAACACTGAAGCTTTCTTT
>TRBJ1-1|.|.|TRBV27
CASSGDTEAFF
TGTGCCAGCTCGGGGGATACTGAAGCTTTCTTT
>TRBJ2-7|.|TRBD1|TRBV7-9
CASSARTGPNSYEQYF
TGTGCCAGCAGCGCGCGGACAGGGCCGAACTCCTACGAGCAGTACTTC
>TRBJ1-2|.|TRBD1|TRBV14
CASSQHGLWTGGVNYGYTF
TGTGCCAGCAGCCAGCACGGGCTTTGGACAGGGGGCGTGAACTATGGCTACACCTTC
>TRBJ2-2|.|TRBD1|TRBV5-6
CASSRTGTGPGELFF
TGTGCCAGCAGCCGTACCGGGACAGGCCCCGGGGAGCTGTTTTTT
>TRBJ1-1|.|.|TRBV7-9
CASSPRHFEAFF
TGTGCCAGCAGCCCCCGACACTTTGAAGCTTTCTTT
>TRBJ1-1|.|.|TRBV12-3/TRBV12-4
CASSTQGRTEAFF
TGTGCCAGCAGTACACAGGGACGCACTGAAGCTTTCTTT
>TRBJ2-2|once|TRBD2|TRBV30
CAWSPPGLAGGHTGELFF
TGTGCCTGGAGCCCTCCGGGACTAGCGGGGGGACACACCGGGGAGCTGTTTTTT
>TRBJ1-1|.|.|TRBV5-6
CASRILLNTEAFF
TGTGCCAGCAGGATACTATTGAACACTGAAGCTTTCTTT
>TRBJ2-3|.|.|TRBV7-9
CASSLGGTLSTDTQYF
TGTGCCAGCAGCTTGGGCGGGACCCTTAGCACAGATACGCAGTATTTT
>TRBJ1-5|.|.|TRBV9
CASSVGEGLQPQHF
TGTGCCAGCAGCGTAGGGGAGGGTCTGCAGCCCCAGCATTTT
>TRBJ1-2|.|.|TRBV7-9
CASSWGIQGGYTF
TGTGCCAGCAGCTGGGGGATCCAGGGGGGCTACACCTTC
>TRBJ2-1|.|TRBD2|TRBV5-4
CASSFEGPGRNEQFF
TGTGCCAGCAGCTTTGAGGGCCCCGGGAGGAATGAGCAGTTCTTC
>TRBJ2-5|.|.|TRBV5-1
CASHPGSTQETQYF
TGCGCCAGCCACCCGGGGTCTACACAAGAGACCCAGTACTTC
>TRBJ2-7|.|.|TRBV28
CASTGGSYEQYF
TGTGCCAGCACCGGGGGTTCCTACGAGCAGTACTTC
>TRBJ1-3|few|.|TRBV2
CASRLTGNTIYF
TGTGCCAGCAGATTAACAGGAAACACCATATATTTT
>TRBJ1-4|.|TRBD1|TRBV18
CASSPRGPGATNEKLFF
TGTGCCAGCTCACCCAGGGGGCCAGGCGCAACTAATGAAAAACTGTTTTTT
>TRBJ1-1|.|TRBD1|TRBV11-2
CASSPLRGARAEAFF
TGTGCCAGCAGCCCCCTCAGGGGGGCGCGGGCTGAAGCTTTCTTT
>TRBJ2-7|.|.|TRBV7-9
CASSLSRDWRAEQYF
TGTGCCAGCAGCCTATCCCGGGATTGGAGGGCCGAGCAGTACTTC
>TRBJ1-2|.|.|TRBV27
CASRMGREGGYTF
TGTGCCAGCAGAATGGGTAGGGAGGGTGGCTACACCTTC
>TRBJ2-1|.|TRBD1|TRBV10-2
CASRLDWADRSSYNEQFF
TGCGCCAGCAGATTGGACTGGGCGGACAGGAGCTCCTACAATGAGCAGTTCTTC
>TRBJ2-7|few|.|TRBV9
CASSVVPGSYEQYF
TGTGCCAGCAGCGTAGTTCCTGGGAGCTACGAGCAGTACTTC